This record looks at one T cell receptor beta chain sequence and its context. What it binds is unknown. The sample belongs to a study of T-cell reconstitution after alpha-beta-depleted transplantation in children. The TCRbeta library incorporated unique molecular identifiers. TCRdb fed the PCR reads into MiXCR, producing one record per CDR3 protein. The sample has fewer than 750,000 distinct CDR3 sequences, roughly 30% seen once. Study-level findings and limits: Recipient T cells and thymic progenitors that survived were the source of the high TCRbeta diversity seen at day 60 in some patients.

The sequencing used PBMCs, collected before TCRalphabeta/CD19-depleted stem cell transplant. The TCR sequence derives from a boy in the first two years of life with Wiskott-Aldrich syndrome, due to receive a stem cell transplant.

The DNA of the CDR3 is TGTGCCAGCAGCCAAGATCAGCGAGGCGGGCAAGAGACCCAGTACTTC. Its translation is CASSQDQRGGQETQYF. The V gene is TRBV4-2, the J gene TRBJ2-5; TRBD2 might be the D (5 bases). This CDR3 is built from 16 residues. Germline CDR1 and CDR2: LGHNA and YNFKEQ. V was pared by 0 bases and J by 2 bases, with 13 bases between.